This T cell receptor beta chain is from a study of blood T cell repertoires in COVID-19. Study-level background: PBMCs, B-cell-depleted T cells, or T cells provided the cDNA or gDNA that made up the material.

Allocation to cohorts depended on clinical history reported by the participants. Cohort 3 donors were reported recovered after two negative PCRs, clearance, or symptom resolution. The CDR3 consists of 14 residues. Looked up from germline, CDR1 is GTSNPN and CDR2 is SVGIG (reference sequence). Deletions cut 0 bases from V and 6 bases from J, with 15 bases between. Measured with immunoSEQ multiplex PCR; TCRdb has only the in-frame clones, and not every one. There are nearly 400,000 clones in the sample; around nine tenths occur only once, and less than 2% lies in the top ten. The receptor comes from a woman aged 25 to 45 who had recovered from COVID-19. The genes are TRBV30 and TRBJ2-7; perhaps TRBD1 as D (6 bases). Specimen: PBMCs or T cells enriched from blood (not recorded which). DNA of the CDR3: TGTGCCTGGAGTGTTGTTGTGGGGGCTGGCGAGCAGTACTTC. It specifies CAWSVVVGAGEQYF.